This paragraph reports one T cell receptor beta chain. The antigen is unknown. These data originate in a study of graft-versus-host responses after intestinal transplantation. Study information: Each patient got anti-thymocyte globulin induction, then tacrolimus and steroids for about 3 years.

The method was immunoSEQ multiplex PCR; TCRdb's version includes in-frame clones alone and lacks a portion of them. The repertoire has over 100,000 clones, 85% to 95% of them found once; the top ten carry approximately 1%. The CDR3 spans 17 residues. The rearrangement joins TRBV21-1 to TRBJ1-5. TRBV21-1 is a pseudogene locus. Sequencing used unstimulated CD8+ T cells sorted from spleen or lymph node cells, obtained before transplant. The receptor comes from a human donor who was the organ donor for an intestinal transplant. CDR3 sequence (DNA): TGTGCCAGCAGCAAAGTGCGGAGTTCAACTAGCAATCAGCCCCAGCATTTT. Its protein product is CASSKVRSSTSNQPQHF.